This TCR beta chain stems from a study of cytomegalovirus exposure and HLA in healthy donors. Study information: Among around 170 million T cells, an earlier analysis found 90 million to 130 million unique TCR beta sequences.

Study-wide results and limits: Rarity characterized most TCR sequences, yet some public TCRs appeared in many donors. TRBV6-2, TRBV6-3 and some other V segments were unresolvable in 87-base-pair reads.

The primer mix had 60 Vbeta and 13 Jbeta primers. Data came from immunoSEQ multiplex PCR; TCRdb stores just in-frame clones and leaves some out. The sample yields about 260,000 clones, 65% to 85% seen once. In the case of this clone: Antigen: not known.

This CDR3 is 20 amino acids long. Trimming at V came to 6 bases and at J to 0 bases, leaving 21 bases not matched to a gene. CDR1 is SNHLY, CDR2 FYNNEI, per germline. V and J are TRBV2 and TRBJ2-3; 7 bases match TRBD2. This clonotype originated in a female donor in good health and CMV-seronegative. Sequencing was performed on PBMCs. The CDR3 reads CASRKALGLQKLESTDTQYF. CDR3 nucleotides: TGTGCCAGCAGGAAGGCCTTGGGACTACAGAAATTAGAAAGCACAGATACGCAGTATTTT.